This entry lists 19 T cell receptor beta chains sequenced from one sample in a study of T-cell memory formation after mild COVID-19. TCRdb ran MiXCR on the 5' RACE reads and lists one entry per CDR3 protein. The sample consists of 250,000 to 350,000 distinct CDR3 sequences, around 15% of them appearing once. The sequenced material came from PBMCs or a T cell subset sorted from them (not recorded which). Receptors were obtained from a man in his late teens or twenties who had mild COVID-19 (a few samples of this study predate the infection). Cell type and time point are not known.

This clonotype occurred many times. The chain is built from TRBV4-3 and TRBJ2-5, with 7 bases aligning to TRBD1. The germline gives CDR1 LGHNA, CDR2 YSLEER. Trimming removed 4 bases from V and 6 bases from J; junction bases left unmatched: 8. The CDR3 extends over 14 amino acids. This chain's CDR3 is CASSPRQGVKTQYF. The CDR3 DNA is TGCGCCAGCAGCCCCCGACAGGGAGTAAAGACCCAGTACTTC.

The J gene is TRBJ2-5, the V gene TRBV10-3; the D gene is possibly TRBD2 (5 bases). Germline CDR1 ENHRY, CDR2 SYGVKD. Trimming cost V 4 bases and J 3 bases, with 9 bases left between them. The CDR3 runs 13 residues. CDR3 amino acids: CAISGSGKETQYF. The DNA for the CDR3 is TGTGCCATCAGTGGTTCGGGGAAAGAGACCCAGTACTTC.

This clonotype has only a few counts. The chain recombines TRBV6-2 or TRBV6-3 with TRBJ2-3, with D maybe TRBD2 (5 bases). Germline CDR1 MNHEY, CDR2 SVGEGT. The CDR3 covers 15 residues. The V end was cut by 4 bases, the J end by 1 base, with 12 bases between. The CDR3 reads CASSSLSGRTDTQYF. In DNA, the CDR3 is TGTGCCAGCAGTTCCCTCAGCGGACGCACAGATACGCAGTATTTT.

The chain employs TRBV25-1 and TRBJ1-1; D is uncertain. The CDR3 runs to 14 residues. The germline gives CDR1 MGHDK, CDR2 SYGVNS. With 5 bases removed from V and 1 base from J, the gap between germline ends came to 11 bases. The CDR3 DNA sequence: TGTGCCAGCAGTAATCTAGACCGGAACACTGAAGCTTTCTTT. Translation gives CASSNLDRNTEAFF. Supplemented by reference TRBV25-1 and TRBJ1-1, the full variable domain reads EADIYQTPRYLVIGTGKKITLECSQTMGHDKMYWYQQDPGMELHLIHYSYGVNSTEKGDLSSESTVSRIRTEHFPLTLESARPSHTSQYLCASSNLDRNTEAFFGQGTRLTVV.

The CDR3 coding sequence is TGTGCCAGCAGCCAGGGCACAGGGGGGCCGGTTGGAGAAAAACTGTTTTTT. This translates into CASSQGTGGPVGEKLFF. This chain joins TRBV4-2 and TRBJ1-4, with 8 bases aligning to TRBD1. This CDR3 has 17 residues. V was pared by 3 bases and J by 8 bases, with 14 bases of the junction left unmatched. CDR1 and CDR2 (germline): LGHNA, YNFKEQ.

The CDR3 coding sequence is TGTGCCAGCAGCTTAGCGGCAGGAGCTAGAGAGCAGTACTTC. Protein product: CASSLAAGAREQYF. The rearrangement links TRBV7-9 to TRBJ2-7; D call uncertain. This CDR3 comprises 14 residues. The germline V and J ends were trimmed by 0 bases and 7 bases, with 13 bases remaining between them. CDR1 and CDR2 from the germline V gene are SEHNR and FQNEAQ (reference sequence).

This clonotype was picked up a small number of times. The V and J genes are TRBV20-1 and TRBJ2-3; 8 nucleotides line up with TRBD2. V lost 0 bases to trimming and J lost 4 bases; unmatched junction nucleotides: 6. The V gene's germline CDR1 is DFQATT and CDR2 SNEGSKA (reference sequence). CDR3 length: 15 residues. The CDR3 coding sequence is TGCAGTGCTAGAGATCCGACGCGGGGGGCAGATACGCAGTATTTT. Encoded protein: CSARDPTRGADTQYF.

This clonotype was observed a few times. This chain's CDR3 is CASSYGGRNTEAFF. The CDR3, as DNA: TGTGCCAGCAGTTACGGTGGGCGGAACACTGAAGCTTTCTTT. This rearrangement joins TRBV6-6 to TRBJ1-1; D call uncertain. CDR1 MNHNY and CDR2 SVGAGI come from the germline V gene (reference sequence). Trimming removed 2 bases from V and 1 base from J, with 8 bases in between. The CDR3 sequence is 14 residues long.

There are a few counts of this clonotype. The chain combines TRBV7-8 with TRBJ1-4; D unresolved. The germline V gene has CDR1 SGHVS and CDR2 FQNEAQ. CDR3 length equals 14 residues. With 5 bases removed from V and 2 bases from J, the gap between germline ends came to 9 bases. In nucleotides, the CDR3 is TGTGCCAGCAGCCCGGCCGAGACTAATGAAAAACTGTTTTTT. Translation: CASSPAETNEKLFF.

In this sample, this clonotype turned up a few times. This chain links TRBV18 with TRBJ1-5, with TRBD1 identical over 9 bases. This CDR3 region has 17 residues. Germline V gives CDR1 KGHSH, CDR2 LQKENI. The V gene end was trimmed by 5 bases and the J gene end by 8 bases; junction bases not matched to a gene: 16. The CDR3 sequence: CASSSRPGQGLTEPQHF. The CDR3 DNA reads TGTGCCAGCTCATCCCGACCGGGACAGGGTTTGACGGAGCCCCAGCATTTT.

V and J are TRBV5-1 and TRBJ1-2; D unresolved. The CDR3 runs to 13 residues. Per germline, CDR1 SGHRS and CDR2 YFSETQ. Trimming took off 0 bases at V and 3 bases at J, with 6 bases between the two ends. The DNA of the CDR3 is TGCGCCAGCAGCTTGGAGGATTACTATGGCTACACCTTC. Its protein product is CASSLEDYYGYTF.

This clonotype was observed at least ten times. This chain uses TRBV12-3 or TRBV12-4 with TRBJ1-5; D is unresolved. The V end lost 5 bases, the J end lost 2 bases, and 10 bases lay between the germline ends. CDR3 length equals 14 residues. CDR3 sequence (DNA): TGTGCCAGCAGTCCCTCGGGAGGCAATCAGCCCCAGCATTTT. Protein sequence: CASSPSGGNQPQHF.

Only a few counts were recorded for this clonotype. The CDR3 DNA sequence: TGCGCCAGCAGCTGGGTAGCCCTGAGGGCTGGTGAGCAGTTCTTC. It encodes CASSWVALRAGEQFF. The gene calls are TRBV5-1 and TRBJ2-1; D is possibly TRBD2 (5 bases). Germline loops: CDR1 SGHRS, CDR2 YFSETQ. With 3 bases removed from V and 9 bases from J, the gap between germline ends came to 19 bases. CDR3 length: 15 residues.

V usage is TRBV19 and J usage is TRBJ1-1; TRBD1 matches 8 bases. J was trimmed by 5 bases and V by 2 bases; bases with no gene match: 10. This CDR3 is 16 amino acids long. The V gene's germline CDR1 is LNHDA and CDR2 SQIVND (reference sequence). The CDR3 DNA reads TGTGCCAGTAGTATACCAGGGGGCCCCTCGGGAACTGAAGCTTTCTTT. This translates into CASSIPGGPSGTEAFF.

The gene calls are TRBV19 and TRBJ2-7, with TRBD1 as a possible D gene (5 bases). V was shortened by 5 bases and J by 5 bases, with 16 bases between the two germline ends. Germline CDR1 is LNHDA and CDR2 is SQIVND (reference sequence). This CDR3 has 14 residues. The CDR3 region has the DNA TGTGCCAGTAGTTCCCTTCAGGGTACCAACGAGCAGTACTTC. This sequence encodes CASSSLQGTNEQYF.

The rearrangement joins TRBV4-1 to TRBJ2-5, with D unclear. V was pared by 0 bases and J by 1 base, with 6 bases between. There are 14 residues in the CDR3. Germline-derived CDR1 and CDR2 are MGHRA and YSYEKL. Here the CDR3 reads CASSQDSLQETQYF. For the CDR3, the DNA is TGCGCCAGCAGCCAAGATAGTCTCCAAGAGACCCAGTACTTC.

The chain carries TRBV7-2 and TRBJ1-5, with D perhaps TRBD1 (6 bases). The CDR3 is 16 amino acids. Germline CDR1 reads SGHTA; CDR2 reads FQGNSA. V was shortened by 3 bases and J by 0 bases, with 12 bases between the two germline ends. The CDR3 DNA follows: TGTGCCAGCAGCTTCGGAGGGGGGCGTAGCAATCAGCCCCAGCATTTT. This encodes CASSFGGGRSNQPQHF.

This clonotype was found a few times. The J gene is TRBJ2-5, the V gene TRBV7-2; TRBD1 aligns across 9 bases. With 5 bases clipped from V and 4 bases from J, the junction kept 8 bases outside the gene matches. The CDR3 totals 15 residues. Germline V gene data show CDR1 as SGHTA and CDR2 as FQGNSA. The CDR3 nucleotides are TGTGCCAGCAGCGAAAACAGGGGGCTGGGAGAGACCCAGTACTTC. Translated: CASSENRGLGETQYF.

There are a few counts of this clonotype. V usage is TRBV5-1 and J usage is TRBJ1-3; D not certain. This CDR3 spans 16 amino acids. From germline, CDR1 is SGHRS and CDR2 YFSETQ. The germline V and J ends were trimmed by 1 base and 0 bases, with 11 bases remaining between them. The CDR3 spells CASSLWAGPSGNTIYF. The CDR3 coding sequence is TGCGCCAGCAGCTTGTGGGCAGGCCCCTCTGGAAACACCATATATTTT.